Listed here are 22 T cell receptor beta chains from one sample, sequenced in a study of graft-versus-host responses after intestinal transplantation (dated by TCRdb to the early 2020s). No antigen has been identified for these receptors. The time point label here, explained by the study, means: cells obtained before transplantation from donor or recipient. The library was produced with the immunoSEQ multiplex PCR assay. What TCRdb holds here is the immuneACCESS table cut down to in-frame rearrangements. Part of the clones is not present; checked against another copy, under half of the missing clones reflect an unresolved V gene, and the others are unexplained. This sample has 80,000 to 100,000 clones in its table, and roughly 80% of those were observed once. The ten largest clonotypes hold 15% to 20% of the sample. The sequenced sample was unstimulated CD8+ T cells sorted from spleen or lymph node cells, obtained before intestinal transplant. All receptors derive from a human donor who received an intestinal transplant.

The chain has TRBV7-9 and TRBJ2-7; D gene ambiguous. This CDR3 comprises 11 residues. Germline lookup yields CDR1 SEHNR and CDR2 FQNEAQ (reference sequence). Trimming removed 2 bases from V and 5 bases from J, with 4 bases in between. CDR3 protein: CASSLSDEQYF. CDR3 bases: TGTGCCAGCAGCTTATCCGACGAGCAGTACTTC.

About this clone itself: A read error may account for a junction end that differs from germline. The same CDR3 can be traced to other DNA sequences in this sample. The chain uses TRBV7-9 and TRBJ2-3; 8 bases align to TRBD2. The CDR3 runs 14 residues. Germline values: CDR1 SEHNR, CDR2 FQNEAQ (reference sequence). CDR3 DNA sequence: TGTGCCAGCAGCTTAGGGACTAGCACGGATACGCAGTATTTT. Translation: CASSLGTSTDTQYF.

The chain uses TRBV7-3 and TRBJ2-3, with 9 positions matching TRBD1. Looked up from germline, CDR1 is SGHTA and CDR2 is FQGTGA. After removal of 7 bases from V and 3 bases from J, the junction contained 8 bases not matched to a gene. The CDR3 has 15 amino acids. For the CDR3, the DNA is TGTGCCAGCACCCGGACAGGGGTGAGGACAGATACGCAGTATTTT. Translated, it gives CASTRTGVRTDTQYF. The full variable domain, rest sourced from reference TRBV7-3 and TRBJ2-3, is GAGVSQTPSNKVTEKGKYVELRCDPISGHTALYWYRQSLGQGPEFLIYFQGTGAADDSGLPNDRFFAVRPEGSVSTLKIQRTERGDSAVYLCASTRTGVRTDTQYFGPGTRLTVL.

The chain joins TRBV10-3 to TRBJ2-2; possibly TRBD1 or TRBD2 for D (5 bases each). Trimming stripped 6 bases from V and 2 bases from J, with 16 bases between. The CDR3 runs to 16 residues. CDR1 is ENHRY, CDR2 SYGVKD, per germline. The CDR3 DNA reads as TGTGCCATCAGGGAATATTCGGGGCCCAACACCGGGGAGCTGTTTTTT. Amino acids: CAIREYSGPNTGELFF.

The chain links TRBV19 to TRBJ2-7; D is undetermined. Germline assignment: CDR1 LNHDA and CDR2 SQIVND (reference sequence). The ends were cut back, 0 bases at V and 3 bases at J, with 6 bases in the middle. CDR3 length equals 13 residues. The CDR3 here is CASSIDPGYEQYF. CDR3 coding DNA: TGTGCCAGTAGTATAGACCCAGGCTACGAGCAGTACTTC.

This chain links TRBV21-1 with TRBJ1-1; the D call TRBD1 from the table was never checked on the DNA. TRBV21-1 is a listed pseudogene. This CDR3 is 14 amino acids long. The CDR3 bases are TGTGCCAGCAGCCCCAGGGTTTGGGGCACTGAAGCTTTCTTT. This codes for CASSPRVWGTEAFF.

The chain combines TRBV6-1 with TRBJ2-5; the match to TRBD1 covers 8 bases. Per germline, CDR1 MNHNS and CDR2 SASEGT. This CDR3 contains 14 residues. With V trimmed by 7 bases and J by 6 bases, 10 bases remained unmatched. This CDR3 is CASTQRTGQKTQYF. CDR3 in DNA: TGTGCCAGCACCCAACGGACAGGGCAGAAGACCCAGTACTTC.

The gene calls are TRBV6-8 and TRBJ2-2, with 10 bases identical to TRBD1. CDR1 and CDR2 from the germline V gene are MNHGY and SAAAGT. This CDR3 is 17 amino acids long. V was clipped by 8 bases and J by 4 bases; unmatched bases: 13. The CDR3 DNA reads as TGTGCCAGCTCGGAGACAGGGGGCGAGGGTACCACCGGGGAGCTGTTTTTT. Its protein is CASSETGGEGTTGELFF.

This rearrangement joins TRBV21-1 to TRBJ2-1; the table's TRBD2 call for D was not verified on the DNA. TRBV21-1 is labeled a pseudogene. The CDR3 sequence is 17 residues long. The CDR3, as DNA: TGTGCCAGCAGCAAAGTCTCCGGGACTAGCGGGACAGGCGAGCAGTTCTTC. It translates to CASSKVSGTSGTGEQFF.

The table lists this clone with a few counts. This chain links TRBV7-3 with TRBJ2-3; 10 positions agree with TRBD1. Trimming at V came to 2 bases and at J to 1 base, leaving 3 bases not matched to a gene. This CDR3 has 16 residues. Germline CDR1 and CDR2: SGHTA and FQGTGA. The CDR3 nucleotides read TGTGCCAGCAGCTTAGTTGGGACAGGGGGCACAGATACGCAGTATTTT. Residues: CASSLVGTGGTDTQYF.

This rearrangement joins TRBV5-1 to TRBJ2-3; 8 bases map to TRBD2. With V trimmed by 0 bases and J by 1 base, 4 bases remained unmatched. The length of the CDR3 is 16 residues. CDR1 and CDR2 (germline): SGHRS, YFSETQ. CDR3 in amino acids: CASSLVVLAGTDTQYF. In DNA form, the CDR3 reads TGCGCCAGCAGCTTGGTGGTACTAGCGGGCACAGATACGCAGTATTTT.

V and J are TRBV11-1 and TRBJ2-5; 10 bases map to TRBD2. In germline, CDR1 is SGHAT, CDR2 FQDESV (reference sequence). V gave up 5 bases and J gave up 4 bases; unmatched junction bases: 10. The CDR3 spans 16 residues. Here the CDR3 DNA reads TGTGCCAGCAGCCGCGAGCGGGGGGGTATTTTAGAGACCCAGTACTTC. This encodes CASSRERGGILETQYF.

The V call is TRBV30, the J call TRBJ2-7; the match to TRBD2 covers 7 bases. In germline, CDR1 is GTSNPN, CDR2 SVGIG (reference sequence). V shed 0 bases and J 5 bases; nucleotides not matched to a gene: 4. The CDR3 is 13 residues long. The CDR3 region is CAWSVPGGNEQYF. In DNA, the CDR3 is TGTGCCTGGAGTGTTCCGGGAGGAAACGAGCAGTACTTC.

The chain has TRBV28 and TRBJ2-2; D call uncertain. Germline values: CDR1 MDHEN, CDR2 SYDVKM. The CDR3 is 15 amino acids. V was shortened by 6 bases and J by 9 bases, with 20 bases between the two germline ends. This chain's CDR3 is CASSPGSLDSRELFF. CDR3 in DNA: TGTGCCAGCAGCCCTGGATCGCTAGACTCCCGGGAGCTGTTTTTT.

This clone occurred once. This rearrangement joins TRBV28 to TRBJ2-5, with D maybe TRBD2 (5 bases). Judging by the DNA end, TRBJ2-7 fits better; the J call may be wrong. The length of the CDR3 is 13 residues. Per the germline V gene, CDR1 is MDHEN and CDR2 is SYDVKM. CDR3 DNA sequence: TGTGCCAGCAGTTTGGGGAGCTCCTACGAGCAGTACTTC. It yields the protein CASSLGSSYEQYF.

This clone has more than one count but fewer than ten. The CDR3 reads CASSIGLYPAGEQYF. Here the CDR3 DNA reads TGTGCCAGTAGTATAGGGCTGTACCCAGCGGGGGAGCAGTACTTC. The chain joins TRBV19 to TRBJ2-7; 7 bases line up with TRBD2. Germline CDR1 is LNHDA and CDR2 is SQIVND (reference sequence). The J segment lost 7 bases and the V segment lost 1 base, leaving 10 bases of the junction unmatched. The CDR3 spans 15 residues.

V and J are TRBV29-1 and TRBJ1-5; possibly TRBD1 for D (6 bases). This CDR3 region has 14 residues. CDR1 is SQVTM and CDR2 is ANQGSEA in the germline V gene. V was clipped by 0 bases and J by 3 bases, with 9 bases between them. The CDR3 DNA follows: TGCAGCGTTGAAGACAGGGGACCCAATCAGCCCCAGCATTTT. Translation: CSVEDRGPNQPQHF.

The chain has TRBV19 and TRBJ2-1; 8 nucleotides align to TRBD1. V lost 5 bases and J lost 4; bases outside the gene matches: 7. The germline V gene has CDR1 LNHDA and CDR2 SQIVND (reference sequence). This CDR3 is built from 15 residues. The CDR3, as DNA: TGTGCCAGTAGTGCCCGACAGGGGTGGTACAATGAGCAGTTCTTC. It specifies CASSARQGWYNEQFF. Full variable domain (outside the CDR3, taken from reference TRBV19 and TRBJ2-1): DGGITQSPKYLFRKEGQNVTLSCEQNLNHDAMYWYRQDPGQGLRLIYYSQIVNDFQKGDIAEGYSVSREKKESFPLTVTSAQKNPTAFYLCASSARQGWYNEQFFGPGTRLTVL.

This clone was recorded a few times. V usage is TRBV19 and J usage is TRBJ1-4; D is undetermined. This CDR3 region has 14 residues. The germline V gene has CDR1 LNHDA and CDR2 SQIVND (reference sequence). The V and J ends lost 1 base and 2 bases respectively, with 5 bases between them. CDR3 amino acids: CASSIGVTNEKLFF. Here the CDR3 DNA reads TGTGCCAGTAGTATAGGCGTCACTAATGAAAAACTGTTTTTT. Looking up the rest from reference TRBV19 and TRBJ1-4 gives the full variable domain: DGGITQSPKYLFRKEGQNVTLSCEQNLNHDAMYWYRQDPGQGLRLIYYSQIVNDFQKGDIAEGYSVSREKKESFPLTVTSAQKNPTAFYLCASSIGVTNEKLFFGSGTQLSVL.

This sequence joins TRBV15 and TRBJ1-2; perhaps TRBD1 as D (6 bases). In germline, CDR1 is LNHNV, CDR2 YYDKDF (reference sequence). The CDR3 has 15 amino acids. Trimming removed 6 bases from V and 4 bases from J, with 18 bases in between. In DNA, the CDR3 is TGTGCCACCAGTTTCCCTACGCAGGGGATCTATGGCTACACCTTC. It is translated as CATSFPTQGIYGYTF.

The table lists this clone with a count of one. This chain uses TRBV13 with TRBJ2-7; possibly TRBD2 for D (6 bases). Per germline, CDR1 PRHDT and CDR2 FYEKMQ (reference sequence). This CDR3 is 15 amino acids long. Trimming stripped 5 bases from V and 5 bases from J, with 19 bases between. This CDR3 is CASSLTAEGGHEQYF. The CDR3 region has the DNA TGTGCCAGCAGCCTCACCGCCGAGGGAGGCCACGAGCAGTACTTC.

The gene calls are TRBV6-7 and TRBJ1-4, with 7 bases fitting TRBD1. TRBV6-7 is filed as an ORF, its function uncertain. V trimming: 5 bases; J trimming: 8 bases; junction bases outside the gene matches: 20. The CDR3 loop spans 18 amino acids. The CDR3 spells CASSTPFRGILGKEKLFF. In DNA, the CDR3 is TGTGCCAGCAGTACCCCGTTCAGGGGGATATTGGGTAAAGAAAAACTGTTTTTT.